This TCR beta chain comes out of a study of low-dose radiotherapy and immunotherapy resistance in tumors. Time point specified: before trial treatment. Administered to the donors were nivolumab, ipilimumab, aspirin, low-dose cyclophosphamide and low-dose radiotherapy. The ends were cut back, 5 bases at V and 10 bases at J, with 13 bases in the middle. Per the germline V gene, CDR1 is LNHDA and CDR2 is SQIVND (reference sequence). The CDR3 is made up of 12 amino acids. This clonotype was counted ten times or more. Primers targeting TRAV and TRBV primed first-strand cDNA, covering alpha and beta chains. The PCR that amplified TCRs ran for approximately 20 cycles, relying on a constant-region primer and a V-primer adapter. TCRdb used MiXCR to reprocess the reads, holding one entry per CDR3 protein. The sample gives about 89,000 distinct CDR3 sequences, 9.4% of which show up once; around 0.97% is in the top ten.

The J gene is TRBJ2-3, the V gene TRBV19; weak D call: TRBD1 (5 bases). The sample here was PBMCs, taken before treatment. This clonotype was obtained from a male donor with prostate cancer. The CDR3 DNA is TGTGCCAGTAGTTCATGGACAATTGCGCAGTATTTT. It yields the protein CASSSWTIAQYF. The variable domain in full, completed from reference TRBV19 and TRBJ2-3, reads DGGITQSPKYLFRKEGQNVTLSCEQNLNHDAMYWYRQDPGQGLRLIYYSQIVNDFQKGDIAEGYSVSREKKESFPLTVTSAQKNPTAFYLCASSSWTIAQYFGPGTRLTVL.